This passage covers 19 T cell receptor beta chains from one sample sequenced in a study of cytomegalovirus exposure and HLA in healthy donors. PCR primers comprised 60 Vbeta and 13 Jbeta primers. Sequencing was performed with immunoSEQ multiplex PCR; in TCRdb, only in-frame clones are kept and a portion is missing. The sample includes 150,000 or so clones, over 75% of them seen just once. The sequencing input was PBMCs. All receptors come from a woman aged 25 to 39 in good health and CMV-seronegative.

The rearrangement uses TRBV4-1 and TRBJ1-2; D unclear. V was clipped by 0 bases and J by 4 bases, with 12 bases between them. The V gene's germline CDR1 is MGHRA and CDR2 YSYEKL. The CDR3 totals 15 residues. The CDR3 DNA follows: TGCGCCAGCAGCCAAGAGACTGTCAAAATCTATGGCTACACCTTC. Encoded protein: CASSQETVKIYGYTF.

CDR3 in amino acids: CASGILAGGINTGELFF. CDR3 DNA: TGTGCCAGCGGAATACTAGCGGGAGGGATCAACACCGGGGAGCTGTTTTTT. The chain has TRBV27 and TRBJ2-2; TRBD2 aligns across 13 bases. Germline V gene lookup returns CDR1 MNHEY and CDR2 SMNVEV (reference sequence). The V segment lost 8 bases and the J segment 2 bases; nucleotides outside the gene matches: 8. This CDR3 has 17 residues.

This clone was picked up one time. The chain recombines TRBV9 with TRBJ1-4; a possible D gene is TRBD1 (6 bases). The CDR3 totals 12 residues. The V end lost 5 bases, the J end lost 7 bases, and 9 bases lay between the germline ends. Germline-derived CDR1 and CDR2 are SGDLS and YYNGEE. The CDR3 reads CASRGTTEKLFF. CDR3 nucleotides: TGTGCCAGCAGAGGGACAACTGAAAAACTGTTTTTT.

This clone came up a few times. The chain couples TRBV30 to TRBJ2-1; no definite D call. This CDR3 has 15 residues. Trimming left V 0 bases short and J 6 bases short, with 15 bases between. Germline loops: CDR1 GTSNPN, CDR2 SVGIG (reference sequence). DNA of the CDR3: TGTGCCTGGAGTGTATTAGCCCAACCATTCAATGAGCAGTTCTTC. It is translated as CAWSVLAQPFNEQFF.

The V and J genes are TRBV14 and TRBJ1-1, with TRBD1 matching over 8 bases. Germline CDR1 is SGHDN and CDR2 is FVKESK. The CDR3 consists of 15 residues. Unmatched junction bases numbered 5, after V lost 1 base and J lost 4 bases. The CDR3 nucleotides read TGTGCCAGCAGCCAAGCCGACAGGGGTTTCACTGAAGCTTTCTTT. This translates into CASSQADRGFTEAFF.

V gene TRBV10-2 combines with J gene TRBJ1-3; 12 bases map to TRBD1. With V trimmed by 6 bases and J by 8 bases, 11 bases remained unmatched. Germline V lookup: CDR1 WSHSY, CDR2 SAAADI. The CDR3 consists of 16 residues. DNA of the CDR3: TGCGCCAGCAGCGAGCCGGGACAGGGGGCTTCTCACACCATATATTTT. Translated: CASSEPGQGASHTIYF.

This chain connects TRBV30 to TRBJ2-7; 9 nucleotides agree with TRBD1. The J segment lost 12 bases and the V segment lost 2 bases, leaving 5 bases of the junction unmatched. Germline CDR1 is GTSNPN and CDR2 is SVGIG (reference sequence). The CDR3 is 11 amino acids. Written as DNA, the CDR3 is TGTGCCTGGAGTCTGGGGACAGGGCGGTACTTC. Its translation is CAWSLGTGRYF.

The CDR3 coding sequence is TGCGCCAGCAGCCGAACCTCAGGCGCGGGAGGGCCTCGCGAGCAGTACTTC. Translation gives CASSRTSGAGGPREQYF. The chain recombines TRBV4-1 with TRBJ2-7; 9 nucleotides agree with TRBD2. Losses at the gene ends were 4 bases for V and 6 bases for J; bases not matched to a gene: 16. Germline V gene data show CDR1 as MGHRA and CDR2 as YSYEKL. The length of the CDR3 is 17 residues.

The chain uses TRBV10-1 and TRBJ1-1; D remains ambiguous. V lost 2 bases, J lost 6 bases, and 10 bases lay in between. The length of the CDR3 is 13 residues. CDR1 WNHNN and CDR2 SYGVQD come from the germline V gene (reference sequence). This chain's CDR3 is CASSEQLNAEAFF. In DNA form, the CDR3 reads TGCGCCAGCAGTGAGCAACTCAACGCTGAAGCTTTCTTT.

The chain has TRBV19 and TRBJ2-1; TRBD1 matches at 9 bases. This CDR3 comprises 14 residues. V trimming: 5 bases; J trimming: 6 bases; junction bases outside the gene matches: 5. The germline V gene encodes CDR1 LNHDA and CDR2 SQIVND (reference sequence). The CDR3 loop reads CASSRGQGANEQFF. In nucleotides, the CDR3 is TGTGCCAGTAGTCGGGGACAGGGAGCCAATGAGCAGTTCTTC.

This clone has only a few counts. This sequence joins TRBV5-6 and TRBJ1-2, with D possibly TRBD1 on 5 matching bases. The germline gives CDR1 SGHDT, CDR2 YYEEEE. V was cut by 0 bases and J by 3 bases, with 12 bases left in between. CDR3 length: 15 amino acids. The CDR3 loop reads CASSLVWGEDYGYTF. CDR3 bases: TGTGCCAGCAGCTTGGTTTGGGGGGAGGACTATGGCTACACCTTC.

The chain links TRBV4-1 to TRBJ2-7; possible D gene TRBD2, 6 bases. Looked up from germline, CDR1 is MGHRA and CDR2 is YSYEKL. V was trimmed by 1 base and J by 3 bases, leaving 13 bases between them. The CDR3 is 15 residues long. CDR3 sequence reads: CASSQGPSDLYEQYF. In DNA, the CDR3 is TGCGCCAGCAGCCAAGGTCCTAGCGACCTCTACGAGCAGTACTTC.

The gene calls are TRBV7-9 and TRBJ2-7; perhaps TRBD1 as D (5 bases). This CDR3 contains 16 residues. The V gene lost 3 bases and the J gene lost 2 bases, with 17 bases spanning the gap. Germline CDR1 and CDR2: SEHNR and FQNEAQ (reference sequence). In nucleotides, the CDR3 is TGTGCCAGCAGCTTCGTGGGTTTAGGGGAAACCTACGAGCAGTACTTC. As protein: CASSFVGLGETYEQYF.

The chain joins TRBV18 to TRBJ1-2, with TRBD1 matching 7 bases. CDR3 length equals 15 residues. Germline values: CDR1 KGHSH, CDR2 LQKENI. V was clipped by 4 bases and J by 4 bases; unmatched bases: 9. In nucleotides, the CDR3 is TGTGCCAGCTCACAGTATGACAGGGACCCCTATGGCTACACCTTC. Its protein is CASSQYDRDPYGYTF. Combining the CDR3 with reference TRBV18 and TRBJ1-2 gives the whole variable domain NAGVMQNPRHLVRRRGQEARLRCSPMKGHSHVYWYRQLPEEGLKFMVYLQKENIIDESGMPKERFSAEFPKEGPSILRIQQVVRGDSAAYFCASSQYDRDPYGYTFGSGTRLTVV.

The chain is built from TRBV4-3 and TRBJ2-7; D is uncertain. Trimming removed 0 bases at V and 3 bases at J, with 12 bases between. The CDR3 has 15 amino acids. Germline assignment: CDR1 LGHNA and CDR2 YSLEER. CDR3 DNA sequence: TGCGCCAGCAGCCAAGAAACACGATATGACTACGAGCAGTACTTC. It specifies CASSQETRYDYEQYF.

This chain joins TRBV2 and TRBJ2-7, with a tentative D call TRBD1 (6 bases). Germline CDR1 SNHLY, CDR2 FYNNEI. The CDR3 contains 13 residues. V lost 8 bases and J lost 2, with 13 bases in between. As DNA, the CDR3 is TGTGCCAGCCTCGAGACAGGACCCTACGAGCAGTACTTC. Its protein is CASLETGPYEQYF.

This clone appeared a single time. The V and J genes are TRBV9 and TRBJ2-1, with TRBD2 matching 15 bases. Germline CDR1 is SGDLS and CDR2 is YYNGEE. The V and J ends lost 0 bases and 5 bases, in that order; junction bases with no gene match: 0. This CDR3 has 16 residues. The CDR3 DNA reads TGTGCCAGCAGCGTAGGGACTAGCGGGGGGGACAATGAGCAGTTCTTC. Amino acid sequence: CASSVGTSGGDNEQFF.

This chain links TRBV19 with TRBJ1-1, with D unclear. The CDR3 sequence is 14 residues long. V was cut by 1 base and J by 5 bases, with 11 bases left in between. In germline, CDR1 is LNHDA, CDR2 SQIVND (reference sequence). The CDR3 coding sequence is TGTGCCAGTAGTATAGGAACGGAGAGGACTGAAGCTTTCTTT. Its protein product is CASSIGTERTEAFF.

The chain combines TRBV6-4 with TRBJ2-1; TRBD2 aligns across 7 bases. Germline-derived CDR1 and CDR2 are MRHNA and SNTAGT. J was trimmed by 7 bases and V by 0 bases; bases with no gene match: 6. CDR3 length: 15 residues. The CDR3 coding sequence is TGTGCCAGCAGTGACTCGGATGGTAGCGGGAATGAGCAGTTCTTC. As protein: CASSDSDGSGNEQFF.